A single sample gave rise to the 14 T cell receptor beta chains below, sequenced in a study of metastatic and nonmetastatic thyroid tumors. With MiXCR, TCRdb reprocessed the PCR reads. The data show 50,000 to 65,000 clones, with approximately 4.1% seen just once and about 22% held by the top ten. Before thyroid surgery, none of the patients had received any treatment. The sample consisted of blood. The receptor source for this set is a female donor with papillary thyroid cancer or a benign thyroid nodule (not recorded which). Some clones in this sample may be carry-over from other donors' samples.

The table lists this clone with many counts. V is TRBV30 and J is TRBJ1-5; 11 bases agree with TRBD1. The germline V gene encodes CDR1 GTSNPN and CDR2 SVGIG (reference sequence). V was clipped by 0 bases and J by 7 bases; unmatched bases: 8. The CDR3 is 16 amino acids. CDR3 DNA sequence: TGTGCCTGGAGTGTTACCGGGACAGGGGGATACCAGCCCCAGCATTTT. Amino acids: CAWSVTGTGGYQPQHF.

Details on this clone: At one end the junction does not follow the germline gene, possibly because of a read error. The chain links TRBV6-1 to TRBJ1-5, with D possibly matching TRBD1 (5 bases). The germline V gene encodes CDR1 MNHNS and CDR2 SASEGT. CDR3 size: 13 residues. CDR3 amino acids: CASGTPVNQHQHF. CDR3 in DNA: TGTGCCAGCGGGACCCCTGTCAATCAGCACCAGCATTTT.

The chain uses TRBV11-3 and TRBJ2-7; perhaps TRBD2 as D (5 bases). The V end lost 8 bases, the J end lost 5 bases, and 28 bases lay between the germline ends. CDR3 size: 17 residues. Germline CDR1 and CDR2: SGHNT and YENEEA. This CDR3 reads CASGAEAAGEVFHEQYF. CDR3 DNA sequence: TGTGCCAGCGGCGCGGAGGCCGCTGGAGAGGTTTTCCACGAGCAGTACTTC. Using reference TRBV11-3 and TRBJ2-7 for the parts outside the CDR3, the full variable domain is EAGVVQSPRYKIIEKKQPVAFWCNPISGHNTLYWYLQNLGQGPELLIRYENEEAVDDSQLPKDRFSAERLKGVDSTLKIQPAELGDSAVYLCASGAEAAGEVFHEQYFGPGTRLTVT.

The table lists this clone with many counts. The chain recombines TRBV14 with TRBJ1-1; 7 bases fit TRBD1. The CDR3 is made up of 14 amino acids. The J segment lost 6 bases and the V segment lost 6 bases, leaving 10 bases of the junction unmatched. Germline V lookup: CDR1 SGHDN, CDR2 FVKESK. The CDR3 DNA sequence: TGTGCCAGCAGACAGCGACAGGGTGACGCTGAAGCTTTCTTT. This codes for CASRQRQGDAEAFF. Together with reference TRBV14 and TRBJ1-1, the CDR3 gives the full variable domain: EAGVTQFPSHSVIEKGQTVTLRCDPISGHDNLYWYRRVMGKEIKFLLHFVKESKQDESGMPNNRFLAERTGGTYSTLKVQPAELEDSGVYFCASRQRQGDAEAFFGQGTRLTVV.

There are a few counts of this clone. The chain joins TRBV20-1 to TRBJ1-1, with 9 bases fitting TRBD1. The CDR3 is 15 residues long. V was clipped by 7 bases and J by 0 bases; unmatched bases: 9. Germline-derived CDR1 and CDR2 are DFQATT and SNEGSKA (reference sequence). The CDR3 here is CSVQDRGIMNTEAFF. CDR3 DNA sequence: TGCAGTGTACAGGACAGGGGCATAATGAACACTGAAGCTTTCTTT.

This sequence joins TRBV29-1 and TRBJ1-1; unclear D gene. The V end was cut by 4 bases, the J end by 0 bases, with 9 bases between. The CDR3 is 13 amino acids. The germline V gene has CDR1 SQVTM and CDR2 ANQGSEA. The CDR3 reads CSVGVTVNTEAFF. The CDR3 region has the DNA TGCAGCGTTGGTGTGACGGTGAACACTGAAGCTTTCTTT.

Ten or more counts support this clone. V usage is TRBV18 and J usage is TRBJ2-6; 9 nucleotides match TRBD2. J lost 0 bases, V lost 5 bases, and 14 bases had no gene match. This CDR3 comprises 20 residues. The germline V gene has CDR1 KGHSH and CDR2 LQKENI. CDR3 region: CASSSTSGLGKSSGANVLTF. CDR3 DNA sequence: TGTGCCAGCTCATCCACTAGCGGGTTGGGAAAGAGCTCTGGGGCCAACGTCCTGACTTTC. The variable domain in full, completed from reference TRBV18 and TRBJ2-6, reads NAGVMQNPRHLVRRRGQEARLRCSPMKGHSHVYWYRQLPEEGLKFMVYLQKENIIDESGMPKERFSAEFPKEGPSILRIQQVVRGDSAAYFCASSSTSGLGKSSGANVLTFGAGSRLTVL.

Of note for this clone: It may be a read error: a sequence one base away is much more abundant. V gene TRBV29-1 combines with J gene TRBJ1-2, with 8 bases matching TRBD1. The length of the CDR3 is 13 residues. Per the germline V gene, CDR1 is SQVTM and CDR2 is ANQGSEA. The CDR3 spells CRVFWTGSYGYTF. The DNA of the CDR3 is TGCAGAGTATTTTGGACAGGGAGCTATGGCTACACCTTC. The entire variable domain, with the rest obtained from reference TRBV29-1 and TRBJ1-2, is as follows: SAVISQKPSRDICQRGTSLTIQCQVDSQVTMMFWYRQQPGQSLTLIATANQGSEATYESGFVIDKFPISRPNLTFSTLTVSNMSPEDSSIYLCRVFWTGSYGYTFGSGTRLTVV.

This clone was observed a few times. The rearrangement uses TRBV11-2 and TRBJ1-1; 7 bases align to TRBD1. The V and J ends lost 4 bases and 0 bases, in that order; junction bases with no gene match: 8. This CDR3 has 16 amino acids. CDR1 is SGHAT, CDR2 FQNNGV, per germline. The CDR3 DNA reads TGTGCCAGCAGCTCAGGGACAGACACCATGAACACTGAAGCTTTCTTT. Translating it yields CASSSGTDTMNTEAFF.

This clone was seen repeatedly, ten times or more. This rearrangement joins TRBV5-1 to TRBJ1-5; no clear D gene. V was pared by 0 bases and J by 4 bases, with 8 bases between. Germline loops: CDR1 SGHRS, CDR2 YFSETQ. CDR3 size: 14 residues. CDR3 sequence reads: CASSLEGRNQPQHF. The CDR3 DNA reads TGCGCCAGCAGCTTGGAGGGAAGAAATCAGCCCCAGCATTTT.

CDR3 coding DNA: TGTGCCACCAGTGAGTGGGGGTCCTACGAGCAGTACTTC. Its translation is CATSEWGSYEQYF. The J gene is TRBJ2-7, the V gene TRBV24-1; D possibly uses TRBD1 or TRBD2 (5 bases each). From germline, CDR1 is KGHDR and CDR2 SFDVKD. The V and J ends lost 4 bases and 1 base respectively, with 7 bases between them. There are 13 residues in the CDR3.

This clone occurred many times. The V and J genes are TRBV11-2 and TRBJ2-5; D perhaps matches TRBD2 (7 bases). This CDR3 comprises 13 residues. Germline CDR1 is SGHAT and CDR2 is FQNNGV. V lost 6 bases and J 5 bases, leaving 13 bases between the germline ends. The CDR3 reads CASRRGPGETQYF. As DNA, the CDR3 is TGTGCCAGCAGGCGGGGGCCGGGGGAGACCCAGTACTTC.

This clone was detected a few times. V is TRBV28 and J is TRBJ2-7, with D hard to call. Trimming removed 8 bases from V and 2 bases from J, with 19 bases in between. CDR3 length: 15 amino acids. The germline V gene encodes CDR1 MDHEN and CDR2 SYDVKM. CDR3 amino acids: CASGPPTGLTYEQYF. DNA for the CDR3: TGTGCCAGCGGTCCTCCGACCGGCCTGACCTACGAGCAGTACTTC.

CDR3 nucleotides: TGTGCCAGCACCCGAGGACTAGCGGGAGGAGAGACCCAGTACTTC. Residues: CASTRGLAGGETQYF. This rearrangement joins TRBV7-3 to TRBJ2-5; TRBD2 agrees at 14 bases. Germline V gives CDR1 SGHTA, CDR2 FQGTGA. CDR3 size: 15 residues. Unmatched junction bases numbered 5, after V lost 7 bases and J lost 4 bases.